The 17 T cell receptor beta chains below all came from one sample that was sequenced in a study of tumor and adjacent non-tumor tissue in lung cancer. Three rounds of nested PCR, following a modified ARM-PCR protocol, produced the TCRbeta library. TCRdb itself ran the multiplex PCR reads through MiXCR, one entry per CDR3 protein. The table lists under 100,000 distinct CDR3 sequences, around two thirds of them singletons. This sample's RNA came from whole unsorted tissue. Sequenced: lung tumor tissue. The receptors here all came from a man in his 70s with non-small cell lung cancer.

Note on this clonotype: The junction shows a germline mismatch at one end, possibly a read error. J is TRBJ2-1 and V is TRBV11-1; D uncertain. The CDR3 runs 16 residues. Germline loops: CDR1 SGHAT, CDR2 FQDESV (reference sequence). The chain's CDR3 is CARSLVTARSYNEQFF. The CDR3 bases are TGTGCCAGGAGCTTAGTTACCGCTCGCTCCTACAATGAGCAGTTCTTC. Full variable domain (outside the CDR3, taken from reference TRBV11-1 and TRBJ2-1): EAEVAQSPRYKITEKSQAVAFWCDPISGHATLYWYRQILGQGPELLVQFQDESVVDDSQLPKDRFSAERLKGVDSTLKIQPAELGDSAMYLCARSLVTARSYNEQFFGPGTRLTVL.

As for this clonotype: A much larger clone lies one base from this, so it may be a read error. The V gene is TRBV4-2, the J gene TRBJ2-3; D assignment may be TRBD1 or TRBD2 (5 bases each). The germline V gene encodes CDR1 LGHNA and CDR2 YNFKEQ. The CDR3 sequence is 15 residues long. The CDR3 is CAISQEGLATDTQYF. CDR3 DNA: TGTGCCATCAGCCAAGAGGGGCTAGCTACAGATACGCAGTATTTT.

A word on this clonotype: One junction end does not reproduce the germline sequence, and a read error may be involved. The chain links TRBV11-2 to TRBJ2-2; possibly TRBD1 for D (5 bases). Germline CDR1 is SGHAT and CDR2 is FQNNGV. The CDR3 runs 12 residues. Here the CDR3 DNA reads TGTGTCAGCAGTCAGGGTCACGGGGAGCTGTTTTTT. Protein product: CVSSQGHGELFF.

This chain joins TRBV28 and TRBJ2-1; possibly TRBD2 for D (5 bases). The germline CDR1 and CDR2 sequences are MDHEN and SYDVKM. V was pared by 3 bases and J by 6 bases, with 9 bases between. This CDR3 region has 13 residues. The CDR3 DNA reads TGTGCCAGCAGTTTGTCTAGCAGCAATGAGCAGTTCTTC. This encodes CASSLSSSNEQFF. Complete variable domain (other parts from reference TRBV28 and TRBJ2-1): DVKVTQSSRYLVKRTGEKVFLECVQDMDHENMFWYRQDPGLGLRLIYFSYDVKMKEKGDIPEGYSVSREKKERFSLILESASTNQTSMYLCASSLSSSNEQFFGPGTRLTVL.

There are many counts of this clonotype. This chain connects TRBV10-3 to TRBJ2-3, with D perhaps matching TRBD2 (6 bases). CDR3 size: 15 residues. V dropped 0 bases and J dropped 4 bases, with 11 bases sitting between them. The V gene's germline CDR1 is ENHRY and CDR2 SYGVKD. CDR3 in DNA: TGTGCCATCAGTGAGTCTTCGGGGGACGCAGATACGCAGTATTTT. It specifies CAISESSGDADTQYF.

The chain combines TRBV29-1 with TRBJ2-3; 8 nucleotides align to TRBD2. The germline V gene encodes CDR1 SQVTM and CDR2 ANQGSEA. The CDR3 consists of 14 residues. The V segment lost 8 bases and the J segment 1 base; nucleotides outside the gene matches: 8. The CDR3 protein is CSLVAGMGTDTQYF. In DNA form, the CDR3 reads TGCAGCCTTGTAGCGGGGATGGGCACAGATACGCAGTATTTT.

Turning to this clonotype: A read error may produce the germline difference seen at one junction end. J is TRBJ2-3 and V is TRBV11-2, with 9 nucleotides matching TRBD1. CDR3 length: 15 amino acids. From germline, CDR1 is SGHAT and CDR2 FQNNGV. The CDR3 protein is CASSYRQGEIDTQYF. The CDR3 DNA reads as TGTGCCAGTAGCTACCGACAGGGGGAGATAGATACGCAGTATTTT.

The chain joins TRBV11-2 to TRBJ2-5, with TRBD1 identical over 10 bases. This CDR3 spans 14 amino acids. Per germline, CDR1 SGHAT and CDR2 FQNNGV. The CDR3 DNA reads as TGTGTCCGCAGCGTGACAGGGGGCGCGATCACCCAGTACTTC. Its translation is CVRSVTGGAITQYF. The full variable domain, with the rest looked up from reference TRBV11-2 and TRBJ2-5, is EAGVAQSPRYKIIEKRQSVAFWCNPISGHATLYWYQQILGQGPKLLIQFQNNGVVDDSQLPKDRFSAERLKGVDSTLKIQPAKLEDSAVYLCVRSVTGGAITQYFGPGTRLLVL.

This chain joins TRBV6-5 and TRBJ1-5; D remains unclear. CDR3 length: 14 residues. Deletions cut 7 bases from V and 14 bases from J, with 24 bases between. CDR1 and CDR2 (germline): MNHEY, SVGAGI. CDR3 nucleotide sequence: TGTGCCAGCAAAGAAGGGCCTAACGATCAACCCAAGCATTTT. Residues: CASKEGPNDQPKHF.

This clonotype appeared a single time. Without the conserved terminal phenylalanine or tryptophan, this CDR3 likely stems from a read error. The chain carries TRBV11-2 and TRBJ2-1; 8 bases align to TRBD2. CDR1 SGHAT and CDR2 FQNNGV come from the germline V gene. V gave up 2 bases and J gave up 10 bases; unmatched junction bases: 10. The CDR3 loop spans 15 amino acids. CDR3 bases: TGTGCCAGCAGCTTAACTAGCGGTAAAGGGAACGAGCAGTTCTCC. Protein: CASSLTSGKGNEQFS.

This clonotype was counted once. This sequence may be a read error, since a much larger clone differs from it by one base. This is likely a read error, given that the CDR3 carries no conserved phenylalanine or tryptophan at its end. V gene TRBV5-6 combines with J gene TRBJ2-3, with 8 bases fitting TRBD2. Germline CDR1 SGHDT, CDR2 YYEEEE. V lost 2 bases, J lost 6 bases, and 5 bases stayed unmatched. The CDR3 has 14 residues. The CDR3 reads CASSFSGRWDTQYL. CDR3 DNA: TGTGCCAGCAGCTTCAGCGGGAGATGGGATACGCAGTATCTT.

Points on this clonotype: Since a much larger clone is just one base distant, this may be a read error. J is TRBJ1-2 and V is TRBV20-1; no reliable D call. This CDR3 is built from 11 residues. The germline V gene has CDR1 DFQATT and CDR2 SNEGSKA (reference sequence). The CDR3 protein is CSVRVEAGYTF. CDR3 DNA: TGCAGTGTTAGAGTGGAGGCTGGCTACACCTTC.

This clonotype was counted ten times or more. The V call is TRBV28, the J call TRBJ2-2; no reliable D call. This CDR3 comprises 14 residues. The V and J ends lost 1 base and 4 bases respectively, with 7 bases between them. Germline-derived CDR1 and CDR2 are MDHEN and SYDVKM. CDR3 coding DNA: TGTGCCAGCAGTTTATACGGGTCCACCGGGGAGCTGTTTTTT. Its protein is CASSLYGSTGELFF.

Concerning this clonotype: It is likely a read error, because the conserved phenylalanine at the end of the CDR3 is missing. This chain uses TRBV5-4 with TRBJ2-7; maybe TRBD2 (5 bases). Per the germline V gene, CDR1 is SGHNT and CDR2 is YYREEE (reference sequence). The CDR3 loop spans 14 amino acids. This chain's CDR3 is CASSPDWGVYEQYS. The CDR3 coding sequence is TGTGCTAGCAGCCCGGACTGGGGAGTCTACGAGCAGTACTCC.

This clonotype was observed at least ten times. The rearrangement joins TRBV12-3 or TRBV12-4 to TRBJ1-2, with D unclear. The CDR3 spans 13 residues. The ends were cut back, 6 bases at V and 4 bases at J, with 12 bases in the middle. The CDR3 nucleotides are TGTGCCAGCAGCCGTACAGCGCCCTATGGCTACACCTTC. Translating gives CASSRTAPYGYTF.

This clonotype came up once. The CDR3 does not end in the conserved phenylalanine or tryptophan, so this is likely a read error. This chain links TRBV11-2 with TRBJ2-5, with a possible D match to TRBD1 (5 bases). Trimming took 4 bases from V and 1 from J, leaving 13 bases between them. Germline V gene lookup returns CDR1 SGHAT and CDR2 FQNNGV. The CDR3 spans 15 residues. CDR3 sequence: CASSWTRIGQETQYL. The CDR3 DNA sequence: TGTGCCAGCAGCTGGACAAGGATAGGCCAAGAGACCCAGTACCTC.

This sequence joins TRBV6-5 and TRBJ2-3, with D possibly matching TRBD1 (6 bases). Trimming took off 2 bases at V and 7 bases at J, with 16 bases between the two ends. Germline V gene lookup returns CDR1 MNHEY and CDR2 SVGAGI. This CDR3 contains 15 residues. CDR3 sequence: CASSYQGPAANTQYF. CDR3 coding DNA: TGTGCCAGCAGTTACCAGGGGCCGGCGGCAAATACGCAGTATTTT.